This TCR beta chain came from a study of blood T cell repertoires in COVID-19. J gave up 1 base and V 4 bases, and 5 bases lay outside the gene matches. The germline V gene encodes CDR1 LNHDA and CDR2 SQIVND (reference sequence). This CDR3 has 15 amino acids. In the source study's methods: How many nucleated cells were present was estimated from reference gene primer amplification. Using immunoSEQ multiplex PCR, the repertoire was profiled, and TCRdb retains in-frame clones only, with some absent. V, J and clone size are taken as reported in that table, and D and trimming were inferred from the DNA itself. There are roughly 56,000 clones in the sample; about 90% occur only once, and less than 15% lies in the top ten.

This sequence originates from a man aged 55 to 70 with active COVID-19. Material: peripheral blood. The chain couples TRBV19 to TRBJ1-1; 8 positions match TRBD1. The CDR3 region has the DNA TGTGCCAGTAGTACCCTAGGACAGGGGAACACTGAAGCTTTCTTT. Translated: CASSTLGQGNTEAFF. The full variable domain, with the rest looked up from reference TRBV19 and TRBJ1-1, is DGGITQSPKYLFRKEGQNVTLSCEQNLNHDAMYWYRQDPGQGLRLIYYSQIVNDFQKGDIAEGYSVSREKKESFPLTVTSAQKNPTAFYLCASSTLGQGNTEAFFGQGTRLTVV.